Each of the 21 T cell receptor beta chains below was sequenced from the same sample in a study of T-cell memory formation after mild COVID-19. MiXCR was run by TCRdb on the 5' RACE reads, yielding one entry per CDR3 protein. The sample carries 300,000 to 400,000 distinct CDR3 sequences, 15% to 20% recorded once. Source material: PBMCs or a T cell subset sorted from them (not recorded which). The origin of the receptors is a man aged 18 to 30 who had mild COVID-19 (a few samples of this study predate the infection). Cell type and time point are not known.

The rearrangement joins TRBV12-3 or TRBV12-4 to TRBJ2-2, with D uncertain. This CDR3 has 14 amino acids. V was trimmed by 3 bases and J by 2 bases, leaving 7 bases between them. In DNA, the CDR3 is TGTGCCAGCAGTTTTGGGTACAACACCGGGGAGCTGTTTTTT. Translating gives CASSFGYNTGELFF.

The chain links TRBV6-2 or TRBV6-3 to TRBJ2-3; the match to TRBD1 covers 10 bases. This CDR3 contains 16 residues. In germline, CDR1 is MNHEY, CDR2 SVGEGT. V shed 6 bases and J 3 bases; nucleotides not matched to a gene: 9. CDR3 nucleotides: TGTGCCAGCAGCCCCCCATTGGGACAGGGGACAGATACGCAGTATTTT. This sequence encodes CASSPPLGQGTDTQYF.

There are a few counts of this clonotype. This sequence joins TRBV4-1 and TRBJ1-6; the D is unclear. V was cut by 0 bases and J by 5 bases, with 5 bases left in between. Germline V gives CDR1 MGHRA, CDR2 YSYEKL. CDR3 length: 14 residues. CDR3 coding DNA: TGCGCCAGCAGCCAAGAAAGGGATAATTCACCCCTCCACTTT. As protein: CASSQERDNSPLHF.

J is TRBJ1-1 and V is TRBV20-1; D gene ambiguous. The CDR3 is 13 residues long. Germline CDR1 is DFQATT and CDR2 is SNEGSKA (reference sequence). Trimming stripped 5 bases from V and 4 bases from J, with 14 bases between. CDR3: CSAQRTGFTEAFF. Written as DNA, the CDR3 is TGCAGTGCTCAACGAACGGGGTTCACTGAAGCTTTCTTT.

In its sample, this clonotype was seen once. CDR3: CASSPQKRDHEQYF. The CDR3 bases are TGTGCCAGCAGCCCGCAGAAGAGGGACCACGAGCAGTACTTC. This sequence joins TRBV7-9 and TRBJ2-7, with D perhaps matching TRBD1 or TRBD2 (5 bases each). Trimming removed 5 bases at V and 5 bases at J, with 16 bases between. Germline V gene data show CDR1 as SEHNR and CDR2 as FQNEAQ (reference sequence). This CDR3 is 14 amino acids long.

The chain is built from TRBV2 and TRBJ1-1; 9 positions match TRBD1. Germline trimming cut 5 bases from V and 11 bases from J; bases unmatched to any gene: 3. The CDR3 has 11 residues. CDR1 SNHLY and CDR2 FYNNEI come from the germline V gene. The CDR3, as DNA: TGTGCCAGCAGTTTCGACAGGGGGGCTTTCTTT. Its translation: CASSFDRGAFF.

The table lists this clonotype with a few counts. The rearrangement joins TRBV6-1 to TRBJ2-5; D remains ambiguous. CDR3 length: 14 residues. The germline V gene has CDR1 MNHNS and CDR2 SASEGT. Between the trimmed V and J ends, which lost 3 bases and 3 bases, there was a span of 11 bases. CDR3 DNA: TGTGCCAGCAGTGATCGCAGTCCGGAAGAGACCCAGTACTTC. Residues: CASSDRSPEETQYF.

This clonotype appeared a few times. The chain carries TRBV14 and TRBJ1-5; D remains ambiguous. Between the trimmed V and J ends, which lost 2 bases and 5 bases, there was a span of 7 bases. From germline, CDR1 is SGHDN and CDR2 FVKESK. CDR3 size: 13 residues. The CDR3 DNA is TGTGCCAGCAGCCAATTCGGAGATCAGCCCCAGCATTTT. This gives the protein CASSQFGDQPQHF.

The sample holds many counts of this clonotype. The chain joins TRBV7-2 to TRBJ1-1, with D possibly TRBD1 on 5 matching bases. CDR1 and CDR2 from the germline V gene are SGHTA and FQGNSA. The CDR3 sequence is 13 residues long. V lost 7 bases and J 4 bases, leaving 13 bases between the germline ends. The CDR3 DNA sequence: TGTGCCAGCACCCAGTGGGGGGTCACTGAAGCTTTCTTT. This gives the protein CASTQWGVTEAFF.

This clonotype was seen at least ten times. The V and J genes are TRBV28 and TRBJ2-1, with 8 bases matching TRBD1. Germline CDR1 and CDR2: MDHEN and SYDVKM. CDR3 length: 16 amino acids. V trimming: 5 bases; J trimming: 5 bases; junction bases outside the gene matches: 11. CDR3 protein: CASSPPDRGPHNEQFF. CDR3 bases: TGTGCCAGCAGTCCCCCCGACAGGGGACCCCACAATGAGCAGTTCTTC.

The chain has TRBV6-5 and TRBJ2-1, with D perhaps matching TRBD1 (6 bases). Trimming cost V 6 bases and J 3 bases, with 18 bases left between them. There are 16 residues in the CDR3. Per the germline V gene, CDR1 is MNHEY and CDR2 is SVGAGI. DNA of the CDR3: TGTGCCAGCAGACTCGACAGGCCTACATTCTACAATGAGCAGTTCTTC. Translated: CASRLDRPTFYNEQFF.

This chain joins TRBV5-5 and TRBJ2-7, with D uncertain. V dropped 6 bases and J dropped 9 bases, with 22 bases sitting between them. CDR1 and CDR2 from the germline V gene are SGHKS and YYEKEE (reference sequence). This CDR3 has 14 residues. The CDR3 coding sequence is TGTGCCAGCAACTTCGCCTATAGCCTACCGGGGCAGTACTTC. Protein product: CASNFAYSLPGQYF.

This chain uses TRBV7-6 with TRBJ2-5, with 8 bases aligning to TRBD2. Losses at the gene ends were 1 base for V and 5 bases for J; bases not matched to a gene: 12. Germline V gene lookup returns CDR1 SGHVS and CDR2 FNYEAQ. The length of the CDR3 is 17 residues. CDR3 residues: CASSLGPTGTRGETQYF. DNA of the CDR3: TGTGCCAGCAGCTTAGGGCCAACCGGGACTAGAGGGGAGACCCAGTACTTC.

This sequence joins TRBV7-8 and TRBJ2-2; D might be TRBD1 (6 bases). Germline CDR1 reads SGHVS; CDR2 reads FQNEAQ. V lost 7 bases and J 3 bases, leaving 21 bases between the germline ends. This CDR3 comprises 17 residues. The CDR3 DNA follows: TGTGCCAGCACCCAATTGGCGGTAGGACAGTACACCGGGGAGCTGTTTTTT. Protein: CASTQLAVGQYTGELFF.

This clonotype was seen a few times. V gene TRBV5-5 combines with J gene TRBJ2-3, with D perhaps matching TRBD2 (7 bases). This CDR3 is 14 amino acids long. V was trimmed by 4 bases and J by 4 bases, leaving 13 bases between them. Germline V lookup: CDR1 SGHKS, CDR2 YYEKEE (reference sequence). CDR3 protein: CASSTRGGPDTQYF. CDR3 nucleotide sequence: TGTGCCAGCAGCACTAGGGGGGGCCCAGATACGCAGTATTTT.

The chain has TRBV6-2 or TRBV6-3 and TRBJ1-2; the D gene is possibly TRBD1 (5 bases). Trimming pared 6 bases from V and 6 bases from J, leaving 11 bases between. The CDR3 length is 12 residues. Germline lookup yields CDR1 MNHEY and CDR2 SVGEGT. CDR3 loop: CASSRDVNGYTF. CDR3 sequence (DNA): TGTGCCAGCAGCCGGGACGTCAATGGCTACACCTTC.

J is TRBJ1-6 and V is TRBV20-1, with no clear D. V was trimmed by 0 bases and J by 9 bases, leaving 15 bases between them. The CDR3 totals 15 residues. The germline V gene encodes CDR1 DFQATT and CDR2 SNEGSKA (reference sequence). The CDR3 loop is CSARDTYSPGSPLHF. As DNA, the CDR3 is TGCAGTGCTAGAGATACCTATTCCCCAGGTTCACCCCTCCACTTT.

This clonotype was counted at least ten times. V and J are TRBV20-1 and TRBJ2-3, with TRBD1 as a possible D gene (6 bases). Germline V gives CDR1 DFQATT, CDR2 SNEGSKA (reference sequence). This CDR3 is 15 amino acids long. V was cut by 6 bases and J by 5 bases, with 21 bases left in between. The CDR3 DNA sequence: TGCAGTGCCCGCCCCCCCAGGGGCGCCGTAGATACGCAGTATTTT. Protein product: CSARPPRGAVDTQYF.

This clonotype was picked up a small number of times. This chain uses TRBV5-8 with TRBJ2-1; D perhaps matches TRBD2 (5 bases). Looked up from germline, CDR1 is SGHTS and CDR2 is YDEGEE. Trimming stripped 4 bases from V and 0 bases from J, with 11 bases between. The CDR3 has 15 residues. CDR3 sequence reads: CASSNPLASYNEQFF. The CDR3 nucleotides read TGTGCCAGCAGCAACCCTCTAGCCTCCTACAATGAGCAGTTCTTC.

This clonotype was seen only a few times. The genes are TRBV15 and TRBJ2-6; TRBD1 matches at 8 bases. CDR3 length equals 17 residues. CDR1 is LNHNV and CDR2 is YYDKDF in the germline V gene (reference sequence). The trim removed 0 bases at V and 3 bases at J, leaving 4 bases unmatched. CDR3: CATSRDRTGFGANVLTF. The CDR3 DNA reads TGTGCCACCAGCAGAGACCGGACAGGGTTTGGGGCCAACGTCCTGACTTTC.

Only a few counts were recorded for this clonotype. The chain couples TRBV5-1 to TRBJ1-1, with 9 bases fitting TRBD1. The CDR3 is 15 amino acids. CDR1 is SGHRS, CDR2 YFSETQ, per germline. V trimming: 4 bases; J trimming: 4 bases; junction bases outside the gene matches: 8. CDR3 residues: CASSLTGGEGTEAFF. CDR3 DNA: TGCGCCAGCAGCCTAACAGGGGGCGAGGGCACTGAAGCTTTCTTT.